The 31 T cell receptor beta chains in this list originate from one sample, sequenced in a study of cytomegalovirus exposure and HLA in healthy donors. The primer mix had 60 Vbeta and 13 Jbeta primers. The assay was immunoSEQ multiplex PCR, and TCRdb's table has in-frame clones only and misses some. The repertoire consists of about 130,000 clones, with about two thirds occurring once and the leading ten covering under 3%. The specimen sequenced was PBMCs. The source is a woman aged 60-70 years in good health and CMV-seropositive.

This rearrangement joins TRBV5-1 to TRBJ2-3; TRBD1 matches at 7 bases. Germline trimming cut 6 bases from V and 3 bases from J; bases unmatched to any gene: 4. The CDR3 extends over 13 amino acids. From germline, CDR1 is SGHRS and CDR2 YFSETQ. The CDR3 is CASKTGWTDTQYF. CDR3 coding DNA: TGCGCCAGCAAGACAGGGTGGACAGATACGCAGTATTTT.

The gene calls are TRBV10-2 and TRBJ1-6; the match to TRBD1 covers 7 bases. The CDR3 consists of 15 residues. From germline, CDR1 is WSHSY and CDR2 SAAADI. Trimming took 6 bases from V and 5 from J; bases not matched to a gene: 7. Written as DNA, the CDR3 is TGCGCCAGCAGAACCGGGACAGACCATAATTCACCCCTCCACTTT. Its protein is CASRTGTDHNSPLHF.

The gene calls are TRBV18 and TRBJ1-2, with TRBD1 identical over 7 bases. Per the germline V gene, CDR1 is KGHSH and CDR2 is LQKENI. This CDR3 has 14 amino acids. V dropped 6 bases and J dropped 8; count of bases not matched to a gene: 12. CDR3 DNA sequence: TGTGCCAGCTCCCCCGACAGGGTGGCCTGGGGCTACACCTTC. Its translation is CASSPDRVAWGYTF. Combining the CDR3 with reference TRBV18 and TRBJ1-2 gives the whole variable domain NAGVMQNPRHLVRRRGQEARLRCSPMKGHSHVYWYRQLPEEGLKFMVYLQKENIIDESGMPKERFSAEFPKEGPSILRIQQVVRGDSAAYFCASSPDRVAWGYTFGSGTRLTVV.

CDR3 in amino acids: CASSSTGADEQYF. CDR3 bases: TGTGCCAGCAGCTCGACAGGGGCAGACGAGCAGTACTTC. The chain recombines TRBV13 with TRBJ2-7; 8 bases match TRBD1. Germline CDR1 is PRHDT and CDR2 is FYEKMQ (reference sequence). Trimming at V came to 4 bases and at J to 5 bases, leaving 4 bases not matched to a gene. This CDR3 is 13 amino acids long.

The rearrangement joins TRBV29-1 to TRBJ1-2; 7 bases map to TRBD1. There are 14 residues in the CDR3. Trimming took 7 bases from V and 4 from J; bases not matched to a gene: 12. Germline V CDR1 and CDR2: SQVTM, ANQGSEA. The CDR3, as DNA: TGCAGCGCCGACCAGGACAGGCCGCCCTATGGCTACACCTTC. This codes for CSADQDRPPYGYTF.

The chain is built from TRBV2 and TRBJ2-1; D may be TRBD2 (5 bases). There are 13 residues in the CDR3. The V end lost 8 bases, the J end lost 8 bases, and 16 bases lay between the germline ends. Per the germline V gene, CDR1 is SNHLY and CDR2 is FYNNEI. This chain's CDR3 is CASGLTRSDEQFF. The CDR3 nucleotides read TGTGCCAGCGGACTCACCCGTAGCGATGAGCAGTTCTTC.

The V and J genes are TRBV29-1 and TRBJ1-1, with D hard to call. The germline V gene encodes CDR1 SQVTM and CDR2 ANQGSEA. CDR3 size: 13 residues. V lost 5 bases, J lost 1 base, and 11 bases lay in between. CDR3 coding DNA: TGCAGCGTTCGACAACATGGGAACACTGAAGCTTTCTTT. It specifies CSVRQHGNTEAFF.

The chain's CDR3 is CASSVGTGYEQYF. CDR3 DNA: TGTGCCAGCAGTGTGGGGACAGGCTACGAGCAGTACTTC. This sequence joins TRBV25-1 and TRBJ2-7; 8 bases line up with TRBD1. CDR1 and CDR2 (germline): MGHDK, SYGVNS. V lost 4 bases, J lost 3 bases, and 2 bases stayed unmatched. The CDR3 is 13 amino acids.

The rearrangement uses TRBV5-6 and TRBJ2-7; 7 bases map to TRBD1. This CDR3 is built from 14 residues. Germline loops: CDR1 SGHDT, CDR2 YYEEEE. Unmatched junction bases numbered 10, after V lost 4 bases and J lost 6 bases. In nucleotides, the CDR3 is TGTGCCAGCAGCCACGGACAGGTCCGGGGCGAGCAGTACTTC. Amino acids: CASSHGQVRGEQYF.

The V call is TRBV7-6, the J call TRBJ1-1, with TRBD1 identical over 9 bases. There are 15 residues in the CDR3. Germline values: CDR1 SGHVS, CDR2 FNYEAQ. V was pared by 0 bases and J by 10 bases, with 9 bases of the junction left unmatched. The CDR3 DNA is TGTGCCAGCAGCTTAGCAGAGGGGACAGGGATGGCAGCTTTCTTT. Residues: CASSLAEGTGMAAFF.

The CDR3 nucleotides are TGCGCCAGCAGCCCTCGGGAGGGGAATGAAAAACTGTTTTTT. Translating it yields CASSPREGNEKLFF. The gene calls are TRBV5-1 and TRBJ1-4, with a tentative D call TRBD1 (5 bases). Germline CDR1 SGHRS, CDR2 YFSETQ. The CDR3 extends over 14 amino acids. Trimming left V 4 bases short and J 5 bases short, with 12 bases between.

The CDR3 nucleotides read TGTGCCAGCTCACCGAGGGGGGCCAAAAACATTCAGTACTTC. The encoded protein is CASSPRGAKNIQYF. The chain carries TRBV18 and TRBJ2-4, with D possibly being TRBD1 (6 bases). In germline, CDR1 is KGHSH, CDR2 LQKENI. The CDR3 is made up of 14 amino acids. Trimming removed 3 bases at V and 1 base at J, with 7 bases between.

V gene TRBV27 combines with J gene TRBJ1-2; TRBD1 matches at 7 bases. Germline V gene data show CDR1 as MNHEY and CDR2 as SMNVEV (reference sequence). V was pared by 6 bases and J by 6 bases, with 10 bases of the junction left unmatched. The CDR3 runs 14 residues. CDR3 amino acids: CASRFRGAGDGYTF. The CDR3 DNA reads TGTGCCAGCAGATTCAGGGGGGCTGGTGATGGCTACACCTTC.

This chain's CDR3 is CASSLALKDREEQYF. The CDR3 DNA follows: TGTGCCAGCAGCTTAGCGCTAAAGGACAGGGAAGAGCAGTACTTC. V is TRBV7-9 and J is TRBJ2-7; 8 bases line up with TRBD1. The CDR3 is 15 residues long. Unmatched junction bases numbered 8, after V lost 0 bases and J lost 7 bases. Germline V gives CDR1 SEHNR, CDR2 FQNEAQ (reference sequence).

The chain couples TRBV29-1 to TRBJ1-5, with D tentatively TRBD1 (6 bases). Germline V gene lookup returns CDR1 SQVTM and CDR2 ANQGSEA. This CDR3 region has 15 residues. V lost 5 bases and J lost 7, with 21 bases in between. This chain's CDR3 is CSVSPGGRGDQPQHF. CDR3 in DNA: TGCAGCGTTTCCCCGGGCGGCAGGGGCGACCAGCCCCAGCATTTT.

The chain combines TRBV5-6 with TRBJ2-7; 8 bases are shared with TRBD1. CDR3 length: 15 amino acids. J gave up 4 bases and V 4 bases, and 10 bases lay outside the gene matches. Germline CDR1 SGHDT, CDR2 YYEEEE. The CDR3, as DNA: TGTGCCAGCAGCGTTTTGGGGCAGGGGGCATACGAGCAGTACTTC. It codes for CASSVLGQGAYEQYF. The full variable domain, in which reference TRBV5-6 and TRBJ2-7 provide the parts outside the CDR3, is DAGVTQSPTHLIKTRGQQVTLRCSPKSGHDTVSWYQQALGQGPQFIFQYYEEEERQRGNFPDRFSGHQFPNYSSELNVNALLLGDSALYLCASSVLGQGAYEQYFGPGTRLTVT.

The chain recombines TRBV5-5 with TRBJ2-4, with 10 bases fitting TRBD2. After removal of 3 bases from V and 3 bases from J, the junction contained 12 bases not matched to a gene. The length of the CDR3 is 18 residues. Germline CDR1 is SGHKS and CDR2 is YYEKEE (reference sequence). CDR3 loop: CASSSGTSANQGKNIQYF. For the CDR3, the DNA is TGTGCCAGCAGCTCCGGGACTAGCGCAAATCAGGGCAAAAACATTCAGTACTTC.

V usage is TRBV15 and J usage is TRBJ1-5, with TRBD1 matching over 8 bases. CDR1 LNHNV and CDR2 YYDKDF come from the germline V gene (reference sequence). The CDR3 extends over 16 amino acids. V lost 3 bases, J lost 5 bases, and 9 bases stayed unmatched. DNA for the CDR3: TGTGCCACCAGCAGCGACAGGGGAAAGAACGATCAGCCCCAGCATTTT. Translated, it gives CATSSDRGKNDQPQHF.

The gene calls are TRBV9 and TRBJ1-2, with 7 bases that match TRBD1. V was clipped by 0 bases and J by 2 bases; unmatched bases: 4. The CDR3 is 15 amino acids. Germline CDR1 reads SGDLS; CDR2 reads YYNGEE. The CDR3 here is CASSVGQGANYGYTF. DNA of the CDR3: TGTGCCAGCAGCGTAGGACAGGGAGCAAACTATGGCTACACCTTC. The variable domain in full, completed from reference TRBV9 and TRBJ1-2, reads DSGVTQTPKHLITATGQRVTLRCSPRSGDLSVYWYQQSLDQGLQFLIQYYNGEERAKGNILERFSAQQFPDLHSELNLSSLELGDSALYFCASSVGQGANYGYTFGSGTRLTVV.

The chain couples TRBV5-6 to TRBJ1-5; D is perhaps TRBD1 (6 bases). Germline CDR1 is SGHDT and CDR2 is YYEEEE. This CDR3 is 15 amino acids long. The ends were cut back, 0 bases at V and 4 bases at J, with 11 bases in the middle. The CDR3 DNA reads as TGTGCCAGCAGCTTGGACAGGGTTGGGAATCAGCCCCAGCATTTT. The encoded protein is CASSLDRVGNQPQHF.

The chain has TRBV6-1 and TRBJ2-3; no definite D call. The germline gives CDR1 MNHNS, CDR2 SASEGT. The V and J ends lost 1 base and 6 bases respectively, with 8 bases between them. The CDR3 extends over 13 amino acids. The CDR3 here is CASSEVSWDTQYF. For the CDR3, the DNA is TGTGCCAGCAGTGAAGTTAGCTGGGATACGCAGTATTTT.

This clone was observed a handful of times. V is TRBV21-1 and J is TRBJ1-2; whether TRBD1, the table's D call, matches the DNA was not checked. TRBV21-1 is assigned pseudogene status. This CDR3 region has 12 residues. CDR3 sequence reads: CASSNTGFGYTF. DNA of the CDR3: TGTGCCAGCAGCAATACAGGGTTTGGCTACACCTTC.

The CDR3 sequence is CASRSGQAYEQYF. CDR3 sequence (DNA): TGTGCCAGCAGGTCCGGTCAGGCCTACGAGCAGTACTTC. The chain carries TRBV2 and TRBJ2-7; no definite D call. The germline gives CDR1 SNHLY, CDR2 FYNNEI. The CDR3 totals 13 residues. V shed 6 bases and J shed 2 bases, with 11 bases lying between them.

This clone was seen a few times. The chain links TRBV27 to TRBJ1-5; 8 nucleotides agree with TRBD1. CDR1 and CDR2 (germline): MNHEY, SMNVEV (reference sequence). The CDR3 sequence is 14 residues long. V shed 6 bases, J shed 2 bases, and the junction held 3 bases outside the gene matches. The CDR3 spells CASSKQGGNQPQHF. CDR3 DNA: TGTGCCAGCAGCAAACAGGGGGGCAATCAGCCCCAGCATTTT.

This clone was seen once. The junction shows a germline mismatch at one end, possibly a read error. This chain joins TRBV7-9 and TRBJ2-5; 8 positions match TRBD2. The CDR3 totals 16 residues. Germline lookup yields CDR1 SEHNR and CDR2 FQNEAQ (reference sequence). CDR3 loop: CSSSRGGPTVQETQYF. DNA for the CDR3: TGTTCCAGCAGCCGGGGGGGGCCGACAGTGCAAGAGACCCAGTACTTC.

The gene calls are TRBV13 and TRBJ1-6, with 10 positions matching TRBD1. The J segment lost 7 bases and the V segment lost 4 bases, leaving 10 bases of the junction unmatched. CDR3 size: 17 residues. Germline V gives CDR1 PRHDT, CDR2 FYEKMQ (reference sequence). CDR3 loop: CASSSAGTGVINSPLHF. CDR3 coding DNA: TGTGCCAGCAGCTCGGCAGGGACAGGGGTAATCAATTCACCCCTCCACTTT.

J is TRBJ1-1 and V is TRBV5-1; D is uncertain. Germline assignment: CDR1 SGHRS and CDR2 YFSETQ. The CDR3 extends over 11 amino acids. Trimming shortened V by 3 bases and J by 7 bases, and 7 bases separated the two germline ends. The CDR3 region has the DNA TGCGCCAGCAGCTCCCAGGTTGAAGCTTTCTTT. This codes for CASSSQVEAFF.

J is TRBJ1-2 and V is TRBV6-1; D remains unclear. Trimming cost V 3 bases and J 8 bases, with 19 bases left between them. CDR3 length: 15 amino acids. CDR1 is MNHNS and CDR2 is SASEGT in the germline V gene. The CDR3 coding sequence is TGTGCCAGCAGTGATACCCCGGGTACCACTGACGGCTACACCTTC. Amino acids: CASSDTPGTTDGYTF.

The chain joins TRBV6-1 to TRBJ2-2, with TRBD2 matching over 8 bases. Germline CDR1 reads MNHNS; CDR2 reads SASEGT. Trimming at V came to 3 bases and at J to 1 base, leaving 7 bases not matched to a gene. This CDR3 contains 17 residues. Here the CDR3 DNA reads TGTGCCAGCAGTGAGGGTGTCGGGGGGGGGAACACCGGGGAGCTGTTTTTT. This translates into CASSEGVGGGNTGELFF.

The V and J genes are TRBV6-1 and TRBJ1-2; D not resolved. Germline V lookup: CDR1 MNHNS, CDR2 SASEGT. This CDR3 is built from 10 residues. The germline V and J ends were trimmed by 6 bases and 5 bases, with 4 bases remaining between them. The CDR3 bases are TGTGCCAGCAGCGAGTATGGCTACACCTTC. It yields the protein CASSEYGYTF.

This chain uses TRBV5-1 with TRBJ1-4, with D perhaps matching TRBD1 (6 bases). Deletions cut 1 base from V and 3 bases from J, with 10 bases between. Germline V lookup: CDR1 SGHRS, CDR2 YFSETQ. There are 15 residues in the CDR3. DNA for the CDR3: TGCGCCAGCAGCTTGACGACAGGTTCTAATGAAAAACTGTTTTTT. Protein product: CASSLTTGSNEKLFF.